The 11 T cell receptor beta chains presented below share a single source sample, sequenced in a study of OX40 agonist ivuxolimab in advanced cancers. Some clones are missing from TCRdb's copy, which holds only in-frame ones; the method was immunoSEQ multiplex PCR. The sample records fewer than 70,000 clones, 85% being singletons. The material sequenced was CD4+ or CD8+ T cells sorted from blood, taken in a trial of the OX40 agonist ivuxolimab. The receptors here all came from an adult with an advanced solid tumor such as melanoma, head and neck, liver or kidney cancer.

There are a few counts of this clone. The rearrangement joins TRBV7-2 to TRBJ1-1; possibly TRBD1 for D (5 bases). CDR3 length: 16 residues. V was shortened by 1 base and J by 1 base, with 13 bases between the two germline ends. The germline CDR1 and CDR2 sequences are SGHTA and FQGNSA. CDR3 coding DNA: TGTGCCAGCAGCTTAGGCGGGGACTTTCGGAACACTGAAGCTTTCTTT. Translation: CASSLGGDFRNTEAFF.

V is TRBV14 and J is TRBJ2-3; no clear D gene. Germline-derived CDR1 and CDR2 are SGHDN and FVKESK. This CDR3 contains 14 residues. The V end lost 1 base, the J end lost 8 bases, and 13 bases lay between the germline ends. CDR3 bases: TGTGCCAGCAGCCAAGTTACTGCCCGTGGTACGCAGTATTTT. Translated, it gives CASSQVTARGTQYF. Complete variable domain (other parts from reference TRBV14 and TRBJ2-3): EAGVTQFPSHSVIEKGQTVTLRCDPISGHDNLYWYRRVMGKEIKFLLHFVKESKQDESGMPNNRFLAERTGGTYSTLKVQPAELEDSGVYFCASSQVTARGTQYFGPGTRLTVL.

The rearrangement uses TRBV2 and TRBJ1-3; the D is unclear. The CDR3 covers 11 residues. Trimming took 7 bases from V and 3 from J, leaving 4 bases between them. The germline V gene encodes CDR1 SNHLY and CDR2 FYNNEI. CDR3 bases: TGTGCCAGCACGGGTGGAAACACCATATATTTT. Translated, it gives CASTGGNTIYF. The entire variable domain, with the rest obtained from reference TRBV2 and TRBJ1-3, is as follows: EPEVTQTPSHQVTQMGQEVILRCVPISNHLYFYWYRQILGQKVEFLVSFYNNEISEKSEIFDDQFSVERPDGSNFTLKIRSTKLEDSAMYFCASTGGNTIYFGEGSWLTVV.

This clone was seen just once. J is TRBJ2-3 and V is TRBV5-1; tentatively, D is TRBD2 (5 bases). V was trimmed by 5 bases and J by 2 bases, leaving 15 bases between them. This CDR3 is built from 15 residues. Per the germline V gene, CDR1 is SGHRS and CDR2 is YFSETQ. Here the CDR3 reads CASRVELDLTDTQYF. The CDR3 DNA reads as TGCGCCAGCAGGGTGGAACTAGACCTCACAGATACGCAGTATTTT.

In this sample, this clone turned up once. The chain links TRBV11-3 to TRBJ1-1; D ambiguous. V lost 1 base and J 1 base, leaving 7 bases between the germline ends. This CDR3 contains 14 residues. Germline V CDR1 and CDR2: SGHNT, YENEEA. As DNA, the CDR3 is TGTGCCAGCAGCTTAGGGGCGGGGAACACTGAAGCTTTCTTT. Translation gives CASSLGAGNTEAFF.

The rearrangement uses TRBV5-6 and TRBJ2-3; maybe TRBD2 (6 bases). Germline V CDR1 and CDR2: SGHDT, YYEEEE. The CDR3 has 16 residues. V lost 0 bases and J 3 bases, leaving 14 bases between the germline ends. The CDR3 nucleotides are TGTGCCAGCAGCTTGGCGGCAGGGACTCCGACAGATACGCAGTATTTT. It specifies CASSLAAGTPTDTQYF.

The V call is TRBV13, the J call TRBJ2-7; D is undetermined. The germline CDR1 and CDR2 sequences are PRHDT and FYEKMQ (reference sequence). The CDR3 contains 13 residues. V was pared by 3 bases and J by 3 bases, with 9 bases between. CDR3 bases: TGTGCCAGCAGCTTTTTCGGAAACTACGAGCAGTACTTC. Amino acids: CASSFFGNYEQYF.

The CDR3, as DNA: TGTGCCAGCACCGCAATAAAGCGTCAGCCCCAGCATTTT. It translates to CASTAIKRQPQHF. This chain links TRBV6-4 with TRBJ1-5; D unclear. The V end lost 7 bases, the J end lost 6 bases, and 13 bases lay between the germline ends. Germline CDR1 MRHNA, CDR2 SNTAGT. The CDR3 loop spans 13 amino acids.

The V call is TRBV6-5, the J call TRBJ1-1; D is uncertain. The CDR3 runs 14 residues. CDR1 MNHEY and CDR2 SVGAGI come from the germline V gene. V lost 6 bases and J 1 base, leaving 12 bases between the germline ends. In DNA form, the CDR3 reads TGTGCCAGCAGCCCCGGTTTGGGGAACACTGAAGCTTTCTTT. It encodes CASSPGLGNTEAFF.

This clone was observed a few times. The gene calls are TRBV4-1 and TRBJ2-1, with TRBD2 identical over 9 bases. Trimming removed 0 bases from V and 0 bases from J; junction bases left unmatched: 9. The CDR3 has 19 amino acids. The germline gives CDR1 MGHRA, CDR2 YSYEKL. The CDR3 loop is CASSQESSSGMSSYNEQFF. The DNA of the CDR3 is TGCGCCAGCAGCCAAGAAAGCTCTAGCGGGATGAGCTCCTACAATGAGCAGTTCTTC.

The gene calls are TRBV15 and TRBJ2-7; TRBD2 might be the D (5 bases). The CDR3 has 15 residues. Germline CDR1 and CDR2: LNHNV and YYDKDF (reference sequence). The germline V and J ends were trimmed by 1 base and 6 bases, with 16 bases remaining between them. In nucleotides, the CDR3 is TGTGCCACCAGCAGAGGGGCCCCTGGGAGCGGCGAGCAGTACTTC. It translates to CATSRGAPGSGEQYF.